The next 32 T cell receptor beta chains were all read from a single sample in a study of blood T cell repertoires in COVID-19. Generated by immunoSEQ multiplex PCR, the TCRdb table keeps only in-frame clones and is missing some. The sample records 250,000 or so clones, about 87% being singletons. Source material: PBMCs or T cells enriched from blood (not recorded which). Receptors originate from a woman between 45 and 60 years old who had recovered from COVID-19.

The V and J genes are TRBV9 and TRBJ2-1; D call uncertain. The CDR3 extends over 16 amino acids. The germline V gene encodes CDR1 SGDLS and CDR2 YYNGEE. V was trimmed by 4 bases and J by 2 bases, leaving 16 bases between them. The CDR3 region is CASSSREAMAYNEQFF. DNA for the CDR3: TGTGCCAGCAGCTCCCGAGAAGCTATGGCCTACAATGAGCAGTTCTTC.

V gene TRBV10-3 combines with J gene TRBJ1-2, with TRBD1 identical over 9 bases. This CDR3 spans 14 amino acids. Germline V gives CDR1 ENHRY, CDR2 SYGVKD. With V trimmed by 6 bases and J by 7 bases, 9 bases remained unmatched. This chain's CDR3 is CAISPGQGVGGYTF. DNA for the CDR3: TGTGCCATCAGCCCGGGACAGGGTGTCGGTGGCTACACCTTC.

The rearrangement uses TRBV6-5 and TRBJ1-1; no clear D gene. Germline CDR1 and CDR2: MNHEY and SVGAGI. The CDR3 consists of 12 residues. Between the trimmed V and J ends, which lost 6 bases and 8 bases, there was a span of 13 bases. This CDR3 reads CASSSTGSEAFF. The DNA of the CDR3 is TGTGCCAGCAGCTCCACGGGGAGCGAAGCTTTCTTT.

The chain has TRBV5-1 and TRBJ2-3; D is perhaps TRBD1 (6 bases). Per germline, CDR1 SGHRS and CDR2 YFSETQ. There are 16 residues in the CDR3. The V end lost 4 bases, the J end lost 2 bases, and 17 bases lay between the germline ends. The CDR3 sequence is CASSQDSSGDTDTQYF. For the CDR3, the DNA is TGCGCCAGCAGCCAGGACAGTTCTGGGGACACAGATACGCAGTATTTT.

The genes are TRBV7-2 and TRBJ2-3, with D possibly TRBD2 on 6 matching bases. Trimming took off 3 bases at V and 5 bases at J, with 12 bases between the two ends. The CDR3 is 14 amino acids. The germline V gene encodes CDR1 SGHTA and CDR2 FQGNSA. The CDR3 DNA reads TGTGCCAGCAGCTTCGTTCGGGGAGGAGATACGCAGTATTTT. Amino acids: CASSFVRGGDTQYF.

A few counts support this clone. V and J are TRBV15 and TRBJ1-2; 8 nucleotides agree with TRBD1. Germline values: CDR1 LNHNV, CDR2 YYDKDF (reference sequence). The CDR3 consists of 13 residues. The V segment lost 4 bases and the J segment 8 bases; nucleotides outside the gene matches: 6. The CDR3 sequence: CATSKYSGGGYTF. As DNA, the CDR3 is TGTGCCACCAGCAAATACTCAGGGGGCGGCTACACCTTC.

The chain employs TRBV6-2 or TRBV6-3 and TRBJ2-1; D unresolved. CDR3 length: 14 amino acids. CDR1 is MNHEY and CDR2 is SVGEGT in the germline V gene. Trimming shortened V by 3 bases and J by 2 bases, and 8 bases separated the two germline ends. DNA of the CDR3: TGTGCCAGCAGTTATTCTGGGCCCTACAATGAGCAGTTCTTC. This translates into CASSYSGPYNEQFF.

The chain has TRBV7-9 and TRBJ2-2; possible D gene TRBD2, 5 bases. The CDR3 has 16 amino acids. V dropped 5 bases and J dropped 6 bases, with 19 bases sitting between them. Germline values: CDR1 SEHNR, CDR2 FQNEAQ (reference sequence). CDR3 residues: CASSPVRRPEPGELFF. The DNA of the CDR3 is TGTGCCAGCAGCCCCGTTCGGAGGCCGGAGCCCGGGGAGCTGTTTTTT.

In this sample, this clone turned up once. The chain carries TRBV27 and TRBJ2-7; 7 bases are a match to TRBD1. The germline V gene encodes CDR1 MNHEY and CDR2 SMNVEV (reference sequence). The CDR3 is made up of 16 amino acids. V shed 6 bases and J 3 bases; nucleotides not matched to a gene: 14. The CDR3 sequence is CASSHIAGQGDYEQYF. The DNA for the CDR3 is TGTGCCAGCAGCCACATAGCCGGGCAGGGGGACTACGAGCAGTACTTC.

The rearrangement joins TRBV9 to TRBJ1-1; TRBD1 might be the D (5 bases). The CDR3 consists of 13 residues. CDR1 is SGDLS and CDR2 is YYNGEE in the germline V gene. Trimming took 4 bases from V and 3 from J, leaving 10 bases between them. The CDR3 is CASSRGADTEAFF. The CDR3 coding sequence is TGTGCCAGCAGCCGCGGGGCCGACACTGAAGCTTTCTTT.

The chain has TRBV27 and TRBJ1-5; D perhaps matches TRBD1 (6 bases). The CDR3 length is 15 residues. The germline V gene encodes CDR1 MNHEY and CDR2 SMNVEV (reference sequence). V was pared by 2 bases and J by 2 bases, with 10 bases between. The CDR3 here is CASSLQGSRNQPQHF. The CDR3 DNA reads as TGTGCCAGCAGTTTACAGGGGAGTCGCAATCAGCCCCAGCATTTT.

The chain recombines TRBV3-1 (or the pseudogene TRBV3-2) with TRBJ1-2; D is possibly TRBD1 (5 bases). V was trimmed by 2 bases and J by 8 bases, leaving 15 bases between them. The CDR3 runs to 14 residues. Germline V gene data show CDR1 as LGHDT and CDR2 as YNNKEL (reference sequence). The CDR3 region is CASSQRGPAFGYTF. CDR3 bases: TGTGCCAGCAGCCAAAGGGGTCCGGCGTTCGGCTACACCTTC.

This chain links TRBV5-1 with TRBJ2-7; the D gene is possibly TRBD1 (5 bases). CDR1 is SGHRS and CDR2 is YFSETQ in the germline V gene. CDR3 size: 15 residues. The V end was cut by 0 bases, the J end by 4 bases, with 14 bases between. The CDR3, as DNA: TGCGCCAGCAGCTTGGGACAGACGGGCAATTACGAGCAGTACTTC. It yields the protein CASSLGQTGNYEQYF. Together with reference TRBV5-1 and TRBJ2-7, the CDR3 gives the full variable domain: KAGVTQTPRYLIKTRGQQVTLSCSPISGHRSVSWYQQTPGQGLQFLFEYFSETQRNKGNFPGRFSGRQFSNSRSEMNVSTLELGDSALYLCASSLGQTGNYEQYFGPGTRLTVT.

This clone was detected only once. This chain uses TRBV23-1 with TRBJ1-2; D possibly corresponds to TRBD1 (6 bases). TRBV23-1 is placed among ORFs of uncertain function. The CDR3 loop spans 18 amino acids. V was trimmed by 4 bases and J by 8 bases, leaving 29 bases between them. Here the CDR3 DNA reads TGCGCCAGCAGTCCTCGCGAACAGGGCCGAGGTTCGACGTTCGGCTACACCTTC. As protein: CASSPREQGRGSTFGYTF.

This clone appeared once. The V call is TRBV19, the J call TRBJ1-1; the D gene is possibly TRBD1 (6 bases). CDR1 and CDR2 (germline): LNHDA, SQIVND (reference sequence). V lost 4 bases, J lost 10 bases, and 16 bases lay in between. CDR3 length equals 13 residues. CDR3 sequence: CASSRGRGARAFF. The CDR3 nucleotides are TGTGCCAGTAGTAGAGGGCGGGGGGCGAGAGCTTTCTTT.

The chain is built from TRBV3-1 (or the pseudogene TRBV3-2) and TRBJ2-7; D ambiguous. V shed 4 bases and J shed 3 bases, with 13 bases lying between them. The V gene's germline CDR1 is LGHDT and CDR2 YNNKEL (reference sequence). The CDR3 extends over 14 amino acids. The CDR3 coding sequence is TGTGCCAGCAGCCCGGCAGGCCAAAGCTACGAGCAGTACTTC. This sequence encodes CASSPAGQSYEQYF.

This chain joins TRBV5-6 and TRBJ1-6; D ambiguous. This CDR3 has 15 amino acids. V shed 4 bases and J shed 7 bases, with 15 bases lying between them. The germline gives CDR1 SGHDT, CDR2 YYEEEE. CDR3 nucleotides: TGTGCCAGCAGCCCCGAAGCCTCGCCGAATTCACCCCTCCACTTT. Translating gives CASSPEASPNSPLHF.

CDR3 sequence reads: CAWSAGESGANVLTF. CDR3 DNA sequence: TGTGCCTGGAGTGCCGGGGAGTCTGGGGCCAACGTCCTGACTTTC. The chain uses TRBV30 and TRBJ2-6; weak D call: TRBD2 (5 bases). Trimming took off 1 base at V and 1 base at J, with 8 bases between the two ends. CDR3 length: 15 residues. CDR1 is GTSNPN, CDR2 SVGIG, per germline (reference sequence).

V gene TRBV7-9 combines with J gene TRBJ1-4; D gene uncertain. The germline CDR1 and CDR2 sequences are SEHNR and FQNEAQ (reference sequence). V was pared by 3 bases and J by 7 bases, with 6 bases between. The CDR3 has 12 residues. CDR3 sequence (DNA): TGTGCCAGCAGCTTGTCCGGTGAAAAACTGTTTTTT. Translated: CASSLSGEKLFF. Together with reference TRBV7-9 and TRBJ1-4, the CDR3 gives the full variable domain: DTGVSQNPRHKITKRGQNVTFRCDPISEHNRLYWYRQTLGQGPEFLTYFQNEAQLEKSRLLSDRFSAERPKGSFSTLEIQRTEQGDSAMYLCASSLSGEKLFFGSGTQLSVL.

V usage is TRBV7-6 and J usage is TRBJ2-2; 9 bases line up with TRBD2. The junction had 7 bases not matched to a gene; V was cut back by 3 bases and J by 8 bases. Germline V gene sequence: CDR1 SGHVS, CDR2 FNYEAQ. There are 15 residues in the CDR3. CDR3 protein: CASSFGGRATGELFF. In nucleotides, the CDR3 is TGTGCCAGCAGCTTTGGCGGGAGGGCCACTGGGGAGCTGTTTTTT. Full variable domain (remainder filled in from reference TRBV7-6 and TRBJ2-2): GAGVSQSPRYKVTKRGQDVALRCDPISGHVSLYWYRQALGQGPEFLTYFNYEAQQDKSGLPNDRFSAERPEGSISTLTIQRTEQRDSAMYRCASSFGGRATGELFFGEGSRLTVL.

The V and J genes are TRBV15 and TRBJ2-7, with TRBD2 matching 7 bases. V was clipped by 4 bases and J by 4 bases; unmatched bases: 4. CDR3 length: 13 amino acids. CDR1 is LNHNV, CDR2 YYDKDF, per germline (reference sequence). CDR3 DNA: TGTGCCACCAGCACGGGCGGGAGTTACGAGCAGTACTTC. Protein: CATSTGGSYEQYF.

The chain links TRBV27 to TRBJ1-2; 10 positions match TRBD1. Per germline, CDR1 MNHEY and CDR2 SMNVEV (reference sequence). The junction had 8 bases not matched to a gene; V was cut back by 6 bases and J by 4 bases. CDR3 length: 15 residues. The CDR3 spells CASRRTGGFSYGYTF. The CDR3 coding sequence is TGTGCCAGCAGGCGGACAGGGGGTTTTTCCTATGGCTACACCTTC.

This clone was seen only a few times. The chain joins TRBV6-5 to TRBJ2-7, with 10 bases identical to TRBD2. The CDR3 runs to 15 residues. The germline V gene encodes CDR1 MNHEY and CDR2 SVGAGI. The J segment lost 3 bases and the V segment lost 0 bases, leaving 2 bases of the junction unmatched. CDR3 sequence reads: CASSYSSGRDYEQYF. The CDR3 DNA reads as TGTGCCAGCAGTTACTCCAGCGGGAGGGACTACGAGCAGTACTTC.

The CDR3 DNA reads TGTGCCAGCAGCCAGAACGGGATAAACACTGAAGCTTTCTTT. Protein sequence: CASSQNGINTEAFF. The gene calls are TRBV3-1 (or the pseudogene TRBV3-2) and TRBJ1-1; D gene ambiguous. Trimming stripped 3 bases from V and 2 bases from J, with 10 bases between. Germline V gene lookup returns CDR1 LGHDT and CDR2 YNNKEL (reference sequence). The CDR3 runs 14 residues.

The gene calls are TRBV28 and TRBJ2-1, with 7 bases fitting TRBD2. Germline CDR1 MDHEN, CDR2 SYDVKM. V lost 5 bases to trimming and J lost 7 bases; unmatched junction nucleotides: 14. The CDR3 contains 16 residues. The CDR3 loop reads CASSPEGGGSINEQFF. In DNA form, the CDR3 reads TGTGCCAGCAGTCCCGAGGGAGGCGGGAGTATAAATGAGCAGTTCTTC.

J is TRBJ2-3 and V is TRBV5-1; TRBD2 matches at 8 bases. The germline V gene has CDR1 SGHRS and CDR2 YFSETQ. V lost 0 bases to trimming and J lost 7 bases; unmatched junction nucleotides: 7. The CDR3 has 15 residues. CDR3 residues: CASSLVSLAGNTQYF. CDR3 nucleotide sequence: TGCGCCAGCAGCTTGGTTTCGCTAGCGGGTAATACGCAGTATTTT.

The chain couples TRBV7-9 to TRBJ2-1; 9 bases are a match to TRBD1. V trimming: 5 bases; J trimming: 6 bases; junction bases outside the gene matches: 14. This CDR3 contains 17 residues. Germline V gene lookup returns CDR1 SEHNR and CDR2 FQNEAQ (reference sequence). DNA for the CDR3: TGTGCCAGCAGCCCGGACAGGGGTCGAAGGGTTCCCAATGAGCAGTTCTTC. Protein sequence: CASSPDRGRRVPNEQFF.

The chain combines TRBV7-2 with TRBJ1-1; D uncertain. Germline CDR1 reads SGHTA; CDR2 reads FQGNSA. This CDR3 has 13 amino acids. Trimming cost V 3 bases and J 1 base, with 6 bases left between them. This CDR3 reads CASSFTGNTEAFF. Written as DNA, the CDR3 is TGTGCCAGCAGCTTCACGGGGAACACTGAAGCTTTCTTT.

This chain connects TRBV11-2 to TRBJ1-1; 8 bases map to TRBD1. CDR1 SGHAT and CDR2 FQNNGV come from the germline V gene. The CDR3 runs to 16 residues. Trimming removed 6 bases from V and 4 bases from J; junction bases left unmatched: 13. Written as DNA, the CDR3 is TGTGCCAGCAGTTTTACGACAGGGGCTGGACTCACTGAAGCTTTCTTT. This gives the protein CASSFTTGAGLTEAFF. The variable domain in full, completed from reference TRBV11-2 and TRBJ1-1, reads EAGVAQSPRYKIIEKRQSVAFWCNPISGHATLYWYQQILGQGPKLLIQFQNNGVVDDSQLPKDRFSAERLKGVDSTLKIQPAKLEDSAVYLCASSFTTGAGLTEAFFGQGTRLTVV.

The chain joins TRBV7-3 to TRBJ2-7, with 7 bases lining up with TRBD2. J gave up 3 bases and V 1 base, and 6 bases lay outside the gene matches. In germline, CDR1 is SGHTA, CDR2 FQGTGA. The CDR3 contains 15 residues. The CDR3 nucleotides read TGTGCCAGCAGCTTAAGCGGGAGCCCGGGCTACGAGCAGTACTTC. Translation: CASSLSGSPGYEQYF.

This clone occurred once. This chain connects TRBV19 to TRBJ1-6; maybe TRBD1 (5 bases). V lost 2 bases, J lost 5 bases, and 10 bases lay in between. The CDR3 loop spans 15 amino acids. The V gene's germline CDR1 is LNHDA and CDR2 SQIVND (reference sequence). The CDR3 nucleotides are TGTGCCAGTAGTATAACAGGAAAGAATAATTCACCCCTCCACTTT. It yields the protein CASSITGKNNSPLHF.

This chain links TRBV2 with TRBJ2-3; D ambiguous. Germline-derived CDR1 and CDR2 are SNHLY and FYNNEI. Trimming removed 3 bases at V and 2 bases at J, with 6 bases between. This CDR3 is built from 13 residues. The CDR3 loop reads CASSDSLTDTQYF. CDR3 DNA sequence: TGTGCCAGCAGTGATAGTCTCACAGATACGCAGTATTTT.